This T cell receptor beta chain was recorded in a study of blood T cells in healthy people across ages. This clonotype was seen more than once but under ten times. The CDR3 sequence is 16 residues long. V dropped 1 base and J dropped 0 bases, with 13 bases sitting between them. Germline CDR1 DFQATT, CDR2 SNEGSKA (reference sequence). A second PCR, run for about 6 to 12 cycles, used a sample-barcoded 5' primer plus a J-beta primer mix. TCRdb re-derived calls from the 5' RACE reads in MiXCR, one entry per CDR3 protein. The sample includes some 370,000 distinct CDR3 sequences, about 52% seen only once; the top ten take around 49%.

This chain links TRBV20-1 with TRBJ2-1; D is possibly TRBD1 or TRBD2 (5 bases each). The sample taken for sequencing was blood. This TCR was recovered from a man between 60 and 70 years old in good health. This CDR3 reads CSARVRELSSYNEQFF. Here the CDR3 DNA reads TGCAGTGCTAGAGTCAGGGAGCTAAGCTCCTACAATGAGCAGTTCTTC.